The clone carrying this TCR beta chain showed up many times. The data derive from a study of early T cells in non-severe SARS-CoV-2 infection. Study at large: Bulk RNA isolated from unsorted whole blood underwent sequencing; chains were not paired.

Using its own MiXCR run on the 5' RACE reads, TCRdb lists one record per CDR3 protein. There are roughly 88,000 distinct CDR3 sequences in the sample; 11% to 15% occur only once, and 6.1% lies in the top ten. The germline gives CDR1 SEHNR, CDR2 FQNEAQ (reference sequence). The CDR3 covers 14 residues. V dropped 5 bases and J dropped 4; count of bases not matched to a gene: 5. Sequencing was carried out using whole blood. This sequence was found in an adult who was a healthcare worker with PCR-confirmed SARS-CoV-2 infection or an uninfected control (not recorded which). The rearrangement uses TRBV7-9 and TRBJ1-2, with TRBD1 identical over 9 bases. CDR3 sequence (DNA): TGTGCCAGCAGCCGGAAGACAGGGGGCTATGGCTACACCTTC. Amino acids: CASSRKTGGYGYTF.